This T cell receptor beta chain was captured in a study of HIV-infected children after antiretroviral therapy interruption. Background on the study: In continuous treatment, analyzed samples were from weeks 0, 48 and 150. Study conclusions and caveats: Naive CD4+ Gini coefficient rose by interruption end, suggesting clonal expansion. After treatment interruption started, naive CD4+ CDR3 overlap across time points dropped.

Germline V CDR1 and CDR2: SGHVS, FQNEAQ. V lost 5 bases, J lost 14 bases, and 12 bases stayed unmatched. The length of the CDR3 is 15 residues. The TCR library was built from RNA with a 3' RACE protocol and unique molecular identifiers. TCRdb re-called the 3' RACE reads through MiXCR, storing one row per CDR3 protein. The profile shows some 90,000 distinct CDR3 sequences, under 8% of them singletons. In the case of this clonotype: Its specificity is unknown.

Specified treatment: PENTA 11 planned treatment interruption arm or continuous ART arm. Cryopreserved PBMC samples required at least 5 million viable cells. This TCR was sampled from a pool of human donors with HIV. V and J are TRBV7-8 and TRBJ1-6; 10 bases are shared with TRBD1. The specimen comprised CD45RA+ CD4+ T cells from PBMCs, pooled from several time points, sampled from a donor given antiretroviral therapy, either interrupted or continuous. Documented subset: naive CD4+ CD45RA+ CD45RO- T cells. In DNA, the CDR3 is TGTGCCAGCAGCCCATCCGGGACAGGGGTTTTGGCCCTCCACTTT. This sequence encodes CASSPSGTGVLALHF. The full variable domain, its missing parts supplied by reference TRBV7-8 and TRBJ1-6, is GAGVSQSPRYKVAKRGQDVALRCDPISGHVSLFWYQQALGQGPEFLTYFQNEAQLDKSGLPSDRFFAERPEGSVSTLKIQRTQQEDSAVYLCASSPSGTGVLALHFGNGTRLTVT.